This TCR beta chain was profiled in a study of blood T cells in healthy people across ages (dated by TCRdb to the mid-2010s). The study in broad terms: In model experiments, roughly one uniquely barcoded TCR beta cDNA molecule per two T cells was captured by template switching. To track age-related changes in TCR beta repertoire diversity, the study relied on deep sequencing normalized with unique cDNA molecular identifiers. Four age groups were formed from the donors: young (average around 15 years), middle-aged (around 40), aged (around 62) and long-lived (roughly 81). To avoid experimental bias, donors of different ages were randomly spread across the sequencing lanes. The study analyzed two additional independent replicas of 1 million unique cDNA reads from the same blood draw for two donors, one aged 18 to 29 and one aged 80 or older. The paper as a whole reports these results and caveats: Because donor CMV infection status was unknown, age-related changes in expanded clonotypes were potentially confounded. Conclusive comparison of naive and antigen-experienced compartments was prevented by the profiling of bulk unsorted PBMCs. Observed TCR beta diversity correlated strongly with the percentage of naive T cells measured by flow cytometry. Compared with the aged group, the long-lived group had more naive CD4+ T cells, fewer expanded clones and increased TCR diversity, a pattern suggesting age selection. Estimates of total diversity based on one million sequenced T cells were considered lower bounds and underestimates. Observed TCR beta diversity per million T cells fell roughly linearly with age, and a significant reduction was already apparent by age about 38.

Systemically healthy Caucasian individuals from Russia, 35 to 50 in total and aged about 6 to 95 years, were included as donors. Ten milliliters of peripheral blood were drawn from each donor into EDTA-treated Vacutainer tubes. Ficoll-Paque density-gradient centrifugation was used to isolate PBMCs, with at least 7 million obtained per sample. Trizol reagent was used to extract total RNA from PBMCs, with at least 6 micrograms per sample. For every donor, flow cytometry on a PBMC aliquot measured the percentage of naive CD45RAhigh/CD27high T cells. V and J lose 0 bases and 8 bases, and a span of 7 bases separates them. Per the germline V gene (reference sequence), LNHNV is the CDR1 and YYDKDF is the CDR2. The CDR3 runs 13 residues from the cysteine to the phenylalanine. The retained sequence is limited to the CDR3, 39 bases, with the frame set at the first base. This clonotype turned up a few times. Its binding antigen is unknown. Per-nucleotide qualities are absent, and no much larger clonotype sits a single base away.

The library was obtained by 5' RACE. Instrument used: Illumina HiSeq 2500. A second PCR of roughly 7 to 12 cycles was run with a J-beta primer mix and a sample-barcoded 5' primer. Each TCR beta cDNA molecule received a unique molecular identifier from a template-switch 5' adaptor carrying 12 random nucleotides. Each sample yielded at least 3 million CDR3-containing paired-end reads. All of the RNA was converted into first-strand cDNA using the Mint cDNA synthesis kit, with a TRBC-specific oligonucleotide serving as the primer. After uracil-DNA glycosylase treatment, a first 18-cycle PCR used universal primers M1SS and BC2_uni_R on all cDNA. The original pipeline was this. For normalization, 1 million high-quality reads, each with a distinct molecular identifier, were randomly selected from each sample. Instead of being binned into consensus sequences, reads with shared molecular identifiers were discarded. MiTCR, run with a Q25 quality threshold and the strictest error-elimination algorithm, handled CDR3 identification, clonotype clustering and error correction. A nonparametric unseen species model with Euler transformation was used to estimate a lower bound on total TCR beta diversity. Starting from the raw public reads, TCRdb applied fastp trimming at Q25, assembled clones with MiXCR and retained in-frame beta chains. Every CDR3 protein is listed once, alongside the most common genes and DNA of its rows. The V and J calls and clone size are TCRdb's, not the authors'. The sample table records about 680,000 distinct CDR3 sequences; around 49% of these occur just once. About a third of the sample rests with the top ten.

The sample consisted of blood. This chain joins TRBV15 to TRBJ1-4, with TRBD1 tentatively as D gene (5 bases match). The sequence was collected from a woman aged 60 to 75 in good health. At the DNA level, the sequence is TGTGCCACCAGCAGAGATCCAGGGGAAAAACTGTTTTTT. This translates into CATSRDPGEKLFF.